A few counts support the clone carrying this T cell receptor beta chain. What it binds is unknown. The diagnostic basis comprised clinical symptoms, serum thyroxine and TRAb, thyroid ultrasound and orbital computed tomography. Germline CDR1 is MNHEY and CDR2 is SMNVEV (reference sequence). This CDR3 contains 14 residues. With 3 bases clipped from V and 7 bases from J, the junction kept 6 bases outside the gene matches. The investigators amplified TCR beta CDR3 regions from RNA transcripts. A set of HTBI primers served as the primers for a first-round RT-PCR of the TCR CDR3. TCRdb called the multiplex PCR reads again in MiXCR, with one record for every CDR3 protein. The sample comprises 400,000 to 550,000 distinct CDR3 sequences, around 22% of which are singletons, and about 11% rests with the top ten. This sample was included in a study of T cells in Graves' hyperthyroidism and ophthalmopathy. Study-wide results and caveats: Ophthalmopathy, which appeared later, was predicted by the model a median 6.5 months before onset. Most thyroid clonotypes that were expanded above 0.001 also turned up in blood.

The sequenced material came from blood. This chain links TRBV27 with TRBJ2-7; 10 positions match TRBD2. The sequence was obtained from a woman aged 25 to 39 with Graves' ophthalmopathy. CDR3 in amino acids: CASSFSGGTGEQYF. In nucleotides, the CDR3 is TGTGCCAGCAGTTTTAGCGGGGGGACCGGGGAGCAGTACTTC.